This T cell receptor (beta chain) originates from a study of shared clonotypes between healthy human individuals. Profiled with immunoSEQ multiplex PCR; TCRdb holds only in-frame clones, not every one. The table has a few million clones, just over 90% seen once. This CDR3 contains 15 residues. Unmatched junction bases numbered 8, after V lost 3 bases and J lost 7 bases. Per the germline V gene, CDR1 is MNHEY and CDR2 is SMNVEV (reference sequence). On this clone: Its antigen is as yet unknown.

Study-level points and caveats: Clonotype sharing among donors, it was expected, would be affected by sequencing depth.

This clonotype was obtained from a man aged 18 to 29 in good health. V and J are TRBV27 and TRBJ2-1, with TRBD2 matching 8 bases. The specimen was naive CD4+ T cells sorted from blood. The subset was: CD45RA+ positively selected. The CDR3 nucleotides read TGTGCCAGCAGTTTTTCGGGGGGGGCCCTGAATGAGCAGTTCTTC. This translates into CASSFSGGALNEQFF.